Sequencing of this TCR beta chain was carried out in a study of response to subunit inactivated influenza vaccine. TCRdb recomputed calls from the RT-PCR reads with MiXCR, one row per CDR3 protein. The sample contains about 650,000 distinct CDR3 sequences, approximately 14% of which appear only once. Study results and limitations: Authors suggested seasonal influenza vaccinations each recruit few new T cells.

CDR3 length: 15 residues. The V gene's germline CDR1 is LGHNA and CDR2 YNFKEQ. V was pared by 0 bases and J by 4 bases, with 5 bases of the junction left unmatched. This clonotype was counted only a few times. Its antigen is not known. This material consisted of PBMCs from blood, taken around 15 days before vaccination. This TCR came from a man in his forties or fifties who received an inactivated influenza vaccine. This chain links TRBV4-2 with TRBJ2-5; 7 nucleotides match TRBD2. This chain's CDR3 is CASSQDSREGETQYF. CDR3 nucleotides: TGTGCCAGCAGCCAAGACTCCAGGGAGGGAGAGACCCAGTACTTC.